These T cell receptor beta chains were read from a single sample in a study of long-term antiretroviral therapy in people with HIV. Assay: immunoSEQ multiplex PCR; the TCRdb copy retains only in-frame clones and omits some. This table has around 26,000 clones, roughly four fifths appearing once. The material sequenced was unsorted PBMCs, taken 2.9 years after starting antiretroviral therapy. These receptors came from a man aged 50-59 years with HIV. Both conserved end residues are part of each CDR3. Fields, in order: D gene, clone size, V gene, J gene, CDR3 protein, CDR3 DNA. A D gene is named only where the DNA matches it firmly. Not every row has a clone size; where given, it reads once, few, many or a size class.

>NA|NA|TRBV9|TRBJ1-4
CASSEGTRNEKLFF
TGTGCCAGCAGCGAAGGGACAAGGAATGAAAAACTGTTTTTT
>NA|once|TRBV18|TRBJ1-5
CASSPTRNQPQHF
TGTGCCAGCTCACCAACACGAAATCAGCCCCAGCATTTT
>NA|NA|TRBV6-5|TRBJ1-5
CASSPNNQPQHF
TGTGCCAGCAGTCCCAACAATCAGCCCCAGCATTTT
>TRBD1|NA|TRBV19|TRBJ2-1
CASNKGAVYNEQFF
TGTGCCAGTAATAAGGGGGCTGTCTACAATGAGCAGTTCTTC
>TRBD1|once|TRBV19|TRBJ2-7
CASSWTRDRGSEQYF
TGTGCCAGTAGTTGGACGCGGGACAGGGGCTCCGAGCAGTACTTC
>NA|NA|TRBV14|TRBJ1-4
CASSPRSRDTEKLFF
TGTGCCAGCAGCCCGCGAAGCCGGGACACCGAAAAACTGTTTTTT
>NA|NA|TRBV9|TRBJ2-6
CASSVLSGANVLTF
TGTGCCAGCAGCGTACTTTCTGGGGCCAACGTCCTGACTTTC
>NA|NA|TRBV6-6|TRBJ1-6
CASLRQSNSPLHF
TGTGCCAGCCTCAGACAGAGTAATTCACCCCTCCACTTT
>NA|NA|TRBV10-2|TRBJ1-2
CASSPRGGGYTF
TGCGCCAGCAGCCCCCGAGGGGGGGGCTACACCTTC
>NA|NA|TRBV6-1|TRBJ2-7
CASRGPGNEQYF
TGTGCCAGCAGGGGGCCGGGGAACGAGCAGTACTTC
>NA|NA|TRBV4-1|TRBJ1-1
CASSPTRHRADTEAFF
TGCGCCAGCAGTCCAACCCGCCACCGCGCGGACACTGAAGCTTTCTTT
>NA|NA|TRBV28|TRBJ1-2
CASERYGYTF
TGTGCCAGCGAACGGTATGGCTACACCTTC
>NA|NA|TRBV27|TRBJ2-1
CASSPRGWDEQFF
TGTGCCAGCAGTCCCCGGGGGTGGGATGAGCAGTTCTTC
>NA|NA|TRBV29-1|TRBJ2-5
CSVGETQYF
TGCAGCGTTGGAGAGACCCAGTACTTC
>TRBD1|NA|TRBV6-5|TRBJ1-6
CASSKWDSSSPLHF
TGTGCCAGCAGCAAGTGGGACAGTTCTTCACCCCTCCACTTT
>TRBD1|NA|TRBV27|TRBJ1-2
CASSLFPGQGHGYTF
TGTGCCAGCAGTCTTTTTCCGGGACAGGGGCATGGCTACACCTTC
>NA|NA|TRBV11-2|TRBJ2-3
CASSFWDGTQYF
TGTGCCAGCAGCTTTTGGGACGGTACGCAGTATTTT
>NA|NA|TRBV4-3|TRBJ2-1
CASSHYPGRGGNEQFF
TGCGCCAGCAGCCATTACCCCGGCAGGGGTGGAAATGAGCAGTTCTTC
>TRBD2|medium-sized|TRBV10-3|TRBJ2-7
CATTSGGASDEQYF
TGTGCCACGACTAGCGGGGGGGCCTCCGACGAGCAGTACTTC
>NA|NA|TRBV6-5|TRBJ1-5
CASSSRKRGSNQPQHF
TGTGCCAGCAGTTCGCGGAAGCGGGGGAGCAATCAGCCCCAGCATTTT
>NA|NA|TRBV6-6|TRBJ1-2
CATGEGTSNYGYTF
TGTGCAACCGGGGAGGGGACCTCCAACTATGGCTACACCTTC
>NA|NA|TRBV28|TRBJ1-1
CASSVLGRNTEAFF
TGTGCCAGCAGTGTGTTGGGCCGGAACACTGAAGCTTTCTTT
>NA|NA|TRBV4-1|TRBJ1-1
CASSLGGSALSTEAFF
TGCGCCAGCAGCCTTGGAGGCAGCGCGCTAAGCACTGAAGCTTTCTTT
>NA|NA|TRBV6-5|TRBJ2-7
CASSYSKLNRDEQYF
TGTGCCAGCAGTTACTCGAAGCTGAATAGGGACGAGCAGTACTTC
>TRBD1|NA|TRBV7-2|TRBJ1-5
CASSPWTGGDQPQHF
TGTGCCAGCAGCCCCTGGACAGGGGGCGACCAGCCCCAGCATTTT
>NA|NA|TRBV28|TRBJ2-2
CASSLDGGGRITGELFF
TGTGCCAGCAGTTTAGATGGAGGGGGACGCATCACCGGGGAGCTGTTTTTT
>NA|NA|TRBV7-9|TRBJ1-1
CASSLGLTEAFF
TGTGCCAGCAGCTTGGGGCTCACTGAAGCTTTCTTT
>TRBD1|few|TRBV10-3|TRBJ1-1
CAISEAVLSGGVTEAFF
TGTGCCATCAGTGAGGCGGTGTTGTCAGGGGGTGTTACTGAAGCTTTCTTT
>NA|NA|TRBV30|TRBJ1-1
CAWSYGPGTEAFF
TGTGCCTGGAGTTATGGGCCGGGGACTGAAGCTTTCTTT
>NA|NA|TRBV10-3|TRBJ1-1
CAISGLGNTEAFF
TGTGCCATCAGTGGGCTGGGGAACACTGAAGCTTTCTTT
>TRBD2|NA|TRBV28|TRBJ2-1
CASSHLAASYNEQFF
TGTGCCAGCAGCCATCTAGCGGCCTCCTACAATGAGCAGTTCTTC
>NA|NA|TRBV21-1|TRBJ2-1
CASSKASAVARKFF
TGTGCCAGCAGCAAAGCGTCAGCGGTAGCTAGGAAGTTCTTC
>NA|NA|TRBV5-3|TRBJ1-5
CARSQGGRSNQPQHF
TGTGCCAGAAGCCAAGGAGGACGGAGCAATCAGCCCCAGCATTTT
>NA|NA|TRBV4-3|TRBJ2-3
CASSQARGPSTDTQYF
TGCGCCAGCAGCCAAGCTCGGGGGCCCTCCACAGATACGCAGTATTTT
>TRBD2|once|TRBV30|TRBJ2-7
CASAGLAGGTYEQYF
TGTGCCTCCGCGGGACTAGCGGGGGGTACCTACGAGCAGTACTTC
>NA|NA|TRBV9|TRBJ2-5
CASSVDGGRETQYF
TGTGCCAGCAGCGTAGACGGGGGCCGGGAGACCCAGTACTTC
>NA|NA|TRBV7-9|TRBJ2-1
CASSPQGRAPHNEQFF
TGTGCCAGCAGCCCCCAGGGCAGGGCTCCCCACAATGAGCAGTTCTTC
>NA|NA|TRBV7-6|TRBJ2-5
CASSLAVGETQYF
TGTGCCAGCAGCTTAGCGGTCGGGGAGACCCAGTACTTC
>TRBD2|NA|TRBV7-8|TRBJ2-3
CAGAGGGDTQYF
TGTGCCGGTGCGGGGGGAGGAGATACGCAGTATTTT
>TRBD1|NA|TRBV5-1|TRBJ2-1
CASMRTGNNEQFF
TGCGCCAGCATGAGGACAGGGAACAATGAGCAGTTCTTC
>NA|NA|TRBV28|TRBJ1-1
CASSLAAGNTEAFF
TGTGCCAGCAGTTTAGCGGCGGGGAACACTGAAGCTTTCTTT
>NA|NA|TRBV14|TRBJ2-2
CASSHRDQAGELFF
TGTGCCAGCAGCCACCGTGATCAGGCCGGGGAGCTGTTTTTT
>TRBD1|NA|TRBV13|TRBJ2-2
CASSLWTGATNTGELFF
TGTGCCAGCAGCCTATGGACAGGGGCCACGAACACCGGGGAGCTGTTTTTT
>NA|NA|TRBV11-2|TRBJ2-1
CASSSPGAGSAYNEQFF
TGTGCCAGCAGCTCTCCAGGGGCGGGGTCCGCCTACAATGAGCAGTTCTTC
>NA|few|TRBV19|TRBJ1-1
CASSIDLWAVNTEAFF
TGTGCCAGTAGTATAGATCTTTGGGCGGTGAACACTGAAGCTTTCTTT
>NA|NA|TRBV7-9|TRBJ1-4
CASSLGAATNEKLFF
TGTGCCAGCAGCTTAGGGGCAGCAACTAATGAAAAACTGTTTTTT
>NA|few|TRBV6-5|TRBJ1-6
CASSYRQSPLHF
TGTGCCAGCAGCTACCGGCAGTCACCCCTCCACTTT
>NA|NA|TRBV7-2|TRBJ2-5
CASSLGMRAYQETQYF
TGTGCCAGCAGCTTAGGTATGCGAGCGTACCAAGAGACCCAGTACTTC
>TRBD1|NA|TRBV28|TRBJ1-2
CASSIIQGNYGYTF
TGTGCCAGCAGTATAATACAGGGGAACTATGGCTACACCTTC
>NA|few|TRBV20-1|TRBJ1-2
CSAITDYGYTF
TGCAGTGCTATAACAGACTATGGCTACACCTTC
>NA|NA|TRBV21-1|TRBJ2-7
CASRIYEQYF
TGTGCCAGCAGAATTTACGAGCAGTACTTC
>TRBD1|NA|TRBV5-1|TRBJ1-3
CASAYRGTGNTIYF
TGCGCCAGCGCCTACAGGGGTACTGGAAACACCATATATTTT
>NA|few|TRBV27|TRBJ1-6
CASSFGSYNSPLHF
TGTGCCAGCAGTTTTGGCTCCTATAATTCACCCCTCCACTTT